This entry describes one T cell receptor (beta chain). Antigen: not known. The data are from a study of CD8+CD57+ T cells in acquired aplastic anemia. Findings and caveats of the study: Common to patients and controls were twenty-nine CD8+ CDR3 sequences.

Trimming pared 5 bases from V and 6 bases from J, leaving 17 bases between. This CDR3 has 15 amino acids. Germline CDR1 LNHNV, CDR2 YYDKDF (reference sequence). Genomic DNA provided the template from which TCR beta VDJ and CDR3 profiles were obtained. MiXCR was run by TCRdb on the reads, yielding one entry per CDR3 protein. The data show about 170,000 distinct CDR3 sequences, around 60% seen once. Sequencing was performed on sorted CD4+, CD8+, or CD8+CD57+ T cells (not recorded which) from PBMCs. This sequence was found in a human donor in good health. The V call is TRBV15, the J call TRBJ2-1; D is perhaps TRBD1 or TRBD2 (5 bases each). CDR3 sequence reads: CATSDPGTVSNEQFF. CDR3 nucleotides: TGTGCCACCAGCGACCCCGGGACCGTCTCCAATGAGCAGTTCTTC.